Listed below are T cell receptor beta chains from one sample, sequenced in a study of tumor and adjacent non-tumor tissue in lung cancer. One entry per CDR3 protein results from TCRdb running MiXCR on the multiplex PCR reads. The sample holds 100,000 to 150,000 distinct CDR3 sequences; approximately 66% are singletons and the top ten take around 13%. Specimen: lung tumor tissue. The receptors stem from a man aged 30 to 45 with non-small cell lung cancer. Both conserved end residues are part of each CDR3. D genes are given only for firm matches. Size tells how often a clone was seen (once, few, many) or the class of an expanded clone, and some rows leave it out.

CDR3aa: CASSLELAGTGDEQFF; CDR3nt: TGTGCCAGCAGCTTGGAACTAGCGGGAACTGGGGATGAGCAGTTCTTC; d_gene: TRBD2; j_gene: TRBJ2-1; v_gene: TRBV7-8; abundance: -
CDR3aa: CASSLVNLAGVYEQYF; CDR3nt: TGTGCCAGCAGCTTAGTGAACCTAGCGGGAGTCTACGAGCAGTACTTC; d_gene: TRBD2; j_gene: TRBJ2-7; v_gene: TRBV11-2; abundance: medium-sized
CDR3aa: CARNPGTGLNTGELFF; CDR3nt: TGTGCCAGAAACCCCGGGACGGGACTAAACACCGGGGAGCTGTTTTTT; d_gene: TRBD2; j_gene: TRBJ2-2; v_gene: TRBV11-2; abundance: -
CDR3aa: CAGSYSSGTEAIF; CDR3nt: TGTGCCGGCAGTTACTCGTCGGGCACTGAAGCTATCTTT; d_gene: -; j_gene: TRBJ1-1; v_gene: TRBV6-2/TRBV6-3; abundance: -
CDR3aa: CALSDGTGLSTDTQYF; CDR3nt: TGTGCCTTGAGTGACGGGACAGGGCTTAGCACAGATACGCAGTATTTT; d_gene: TRBD1; j_gene: TRBJ2-3; v_gene: TRBV30; abundance: -
CDR3aa: CASSSPGSPPYSEQFF; CDR3nt: TGTGCCAGCAGCTCGCCCGGCTCCCCCCCATACAGTGAGCAATTCTTC; d_gene: -; j_gene: TRBJ2-1; v_gene: TRBV11-2; abundance: once
CDR3aa: CASRYTGGRTGELFF; CDR3nt: TGTGCCAGCAGATACACAGGGGGCCGGACCGGGGAGCTGTTTTTT; d_gene: TRBD1; j_gene: TRBJ2-2; v_gene: TRBV14; abundance: many
CDR3aa: CPSSPGTAGELFF; CDR3nt: TGTCCCAGTAGCCCGGGGACGGCCGGGGAGCTGTTTTTT; d_gene: -; j_gene: TRBJ2-2; v_gene: TRBV5-4; abundance: -
CDR3aa: CAIAGWDTEAFF; CDR3nt: TGTGCCATCGCAGGGTGGGACACTGAAGCTTTCTTT; d_gene: -; j_gene: TRBJ1-1; v_gene: TRBV10-3; abundance: many
CDR3aa: CASSRGLAGGINEQFF; CDR3nt: TGTGCCAGCAGTCGGGGACTAGCGGGAGGTATCAATGAGCAGTTCTTC; d_gene: TRBD2; j_gene: TRBJ2-1; v_gene: TRBV12-3/TRBV12-4; abundance: -
CDR3aa: CASSGDWGRGHTLYF; CDR3nt: TGTGCCAGCAGCGGGGATTGGGGGCGCGGACATACGCTGTATTTT; d_gene: -; j_gene: TRBJ2-3; v_gene: TRBV5-7; abundance: -
CDR3aa: CSATHRTGGTEAIF; CDR3nt: TGCAGTGCTACCCACCGAACGGGTGGGACTGAAGCTATCTTT; d_gene: -; j_gene: TRBJ1-1; v_gene: TRBV20-1; abundance: -
CDR3aa: CASSHLADNYNEHFF; CDR3nt: TGTGCCAGCAGCCACTTAGCGGATAACTACAATGAGCATTTCTTC; d_gene: -; j_gene: TRBJ2-1; v_gene: TRBV4-2; abundance: -
CDR3aa: CASSPRSGGSSSNQPQHF; CDR3nt: TGTGCCAGCAGTCCCCGGAGCGGCGGGTCTTCAAGCAATCAGCCCCAGCATTTT; d_gene: -; j_gene: TRBJ1-5; v_gene: TRBV12-3/TRBV12-4; abundance: many
CDR3aa: CASSQGGNLAGREQFF; CDR3nt: TGTGCCAGCAGCCAGGGCGGGAATCTAGCGGGGCGTGAGCAGTTCTTC; d_gene: TRBD2; j_gene: TRBJ2-1; v_gene: TRBV11-3; abundance: -
CDR3aa: CSAIRDQTSTQYF; CDR3nt: TGCAGTGCTATCCGGGACCAAACCAGTACGCAGTATTTT; d_gene: -; j_gene: TRBJ2-3; v_gene: TRBV20-1; abundance: once
CDR3aa: CASRRGTSGSYEQYF; CDR3nt: TGTGCCAGCAGGCGCGGGACTAGCGGGAGCTACGAGCAGTACTTC; d_gene: TRBD2; j_gene: TRBJ2-7; v_gene: TRBV12-3/TRBV12-4; abundance: many
CDR3aa: CSATQVGGAYNEQFF; CDR3nt: TGCAGTGCGACTCAGGTGGGGGGGGCCTACAATGAGCAGTTCTTC; d_gene: TRBD2; j_gene: TRBJ2-1; v_gene: TRBV20-1; abundance: many
CDR3aa: CASSYGRGRDNQPQHF; CDR3nt: TGTGCCAGCAGCTACGGGAGGGGCAGGGACAATCAGCCCCAGCATTTT; d_gene: -; j_gene: TRBJ1-5; v_gene: TRBV7-8; abundance: many
CDR3aa: CSARESVGLASTQYF; CDR3nt: TGCAGTGCTAGAGAAAGTGTGGGACTAGCAAGTACGCAGTATTTT; d_gene: TRBD2; j_gene: TRBJ2-3; v_gene: TRBV20-1; abundance: many
CDR3aa: CSVGPAGVGTGELFF; CDR3nt: TGCAGCGTTGGCCCTGCGGGAGTTGGCACCGGGGAGCTGTTTTTT; d_gene: TRBD2; j_gene: TRBJ2-2; v_gene: TRBV29-1; abundance: many
CDR3aa: CSASPHYSTDTQYF; CDR3nt: TGCAGTGCTTCCCCCCATTATAGCACAGATACGCAGTATTTT; d_gene: -; j_gene: TRBJ2-3; v_gene: TRBV20-1; abundance: many
CDR3aa: CASSYGGNRAGEKLFF; CDR3nt: TGTGCCAGCAGTTACGGTGGCAATCGGGCGGGGGAAAAACTGTTTTTT; d_gene: -; j_gene: TRBJ1-4; v_gene: TRBV6-2/TRBV6-3; abundance: -
CDR3aa: CASSLGGTGNTIYF; CDR3nt: TGTGCCAGCAGCTTAGGAGGCACTGGAAACACCATATATTTT; d_gene: -; j_gene: TRBJ1-3; v_gene: TRBV7-2; abundance: -
CDR3aa: CSVLDRGHQPQHF; CDR3nt: TGCAGCGTACTCGACAGGGGTCATCAGCCCCAGCATTTT; d_gene: TRBD1; j_gene: TRBJ1-5; v_gene: TRBV29-1; abundance: many
CDR3aa: CASSQVPGTVFHEQFF; CDR3nt: TGTGCCAGCAGCCAAGTTCCCGGGACAGTGTTCCATGAGCAGTTCTTC; d_gene: TRBD1; j_gene: TRBJ2-1; v_gene: TRBV4-2; abundance: many
CDR3aa: CASTRGGPSYNEQFF; CDR3nt: TGTGCCAGCACCCGAGGGGGTCCTTCCTACAATGAGCAGTTCTTC; d_gene: -; j_gene: TRBJ2-1; v_gene: TRBV12-3/TRBV12-4; abundance: many
CDR3aa: CASNLVSATNEQFF; CDR3nt: TGTGCCAGCAACTTGGTGTCAGCGACTAATGAGCAGTTCTTC; d_gene: -; j_gene: TRBJ2-1; v_gene: TRBV5-6; abundance: -
CDR3aa: CASSYAYEQYF; CDR3nt: TGTGCCAGCAGTTATGCCTACGAGCAGTACTTC; d_gene: -; j_gene: TRBJ2-7; v_gene: TRBV5-6; abundance: many
CDR3aa: CASGLAFGGELFF; CDR3nt: TGTGCTAGTGGTTTGGCTTTTGGCGGGGAGCTGTTTTTT; d_gene: -; j_gene: TRBJ2-2; v_gene: TRBV12-5; abundance: -
CDR3aa: CASSYSTGLVETQYF; CDR3nt: TGTGCCAGCAGTTACTCGACGGGACTAGTAGAGACCCAGTACTTC; d_gene: TRBD2; j_gene: TRBJ2-5; v_gene: TRBV6-5; abundance: many
CDR3aa: CASSLRLPNRFLSYEQYF; CDR3nt: TGTGCCAGCAGCTTAAGGCTACCCAACAGGTTTCTTTCCTACGAGCAGTACTTC; d_gene: -; j_gene: TRBJ2-7; v_gene: TRBV11-1; abundance: -
CDR3aa: CSARAGRVIMNTEAFF; CDR3nt: TGCAGTGCTAGAGCGGGACGGGTGATCATGAACACTGAAGCTTTCTTT; d_gene: -; j_gene: TRBJ1-1; v_gene: TRBV20-1; abundance: -
CDR3aa: CSASDRSREQYF; CDR3nt: TGCAGTGCTAGTGACCGTAGTAGGGAGCAGTACTTC; d_gene: -; j_gene: TRBJ2-7; v_gene: TRBV20-1; abundance: -
CDR3aa: CASSTSGYEQFF; CDR3nt: TGTGCCAGCAGTACTAGCGGGTACGAGCAGTTCTTC; d_gene: TRBD2; j_gene: TRBJ2-1; v_gene: TRBV12-3/TRBV12-4; abundance: -
CDR3aa: CAISRGQGANTGELFF; CDR3nt: TGTGCCATCAGTAGGGGACAGGGGGCGAACACCGGGGAGCTGTTTTTT; d_gene: TRBD1; j_gene: TRBJ2-2; v_gene: TRBV10-3; abundance: -
CDR3aa: CASSRDKTGQTYEQYF; CDR3nt: TGCGCCAGCAGCCGAGACAAGACAGGGCAGACCTACGAGCAGTACTTC; d_gene: TRBD1; j_gene: TRBJ2-7; v_gene: TRBV4-1; abundance: -
CDR3aa: CANSQGLADSTGELFF; CDR3nt: TGTGCCAACAGCCAAGGACTAGCGGATTCCACCGGGGAGCTGTTTTTT; d_gene: TRBD2; j_gene: TRBJ2-2; v_gene: TRBV4-2; abundance: once
CDR3aa: CVSMRGGQYNEQSF; CDR3nt: TGTGTCAGCATGAGGGGGGGACAATACAATGAGCAGTCCTTC; d_gene: -; j_gene: TRBJ2-1; v_gene: TRBV12-3/TRBV12-4; abundance: -
CDR3aa: CSIKTVSSYNEQFF; CDR3nt: TGCAGTATCAAGACTGTCAGCTCCTACAATGAGCAGTTCTTC; d_gene: -; j_gene: TRBJ2-1; v_gene: TRBV20-1; abundance: -
CDR3aa: CASSLAGSDEQYF; CDR3nt: TGTGCCAGCAGCCTAGCGGGGAGTGACGAGCAGTACTTC; d_gene: TRBD2; j_gene: TRBJ2-7; v_gene: TRBV5-4; abundance: -
CDR3aa: CSGRDFVSYNEQSF; CDR3nt: TGCAGTGGTCGGGACTTTGTCTCCTACAATGAGCAGTCCTTC; d_gene: -; j_gene: TRBJ2-1; v_gene: TRBV20-1; abundance: -
CDR3aa: CSGSTGYNQPQHF; CDR3nt: TGCAGCGGTAGTACAGGGTACAATCAGCCCCAGCATTTT; d_gene: -; j_gene: TRBJ1-5; v_gene: TRBV29-1; abundance: many
CDR3aa: CASSLQGNEQFF; CDR3nt: TGTGCCAGCAGTTTACAGGGGAATGAGCAGTTCTTC; d_gene: TRBD1; j_gene: TRBJ2-1; v_gene: TRBV16; abundance: few
CDR3aa: CASSSRDGKNIQYF; CDR3nt: TGTGCCAGCAGTTCCCGGGACGGAAAAAACATTCAGTACTTC; d_gene: -; j_gene: TRBJ2-4; v_gene: TRBV5-4; abundance: -
CDR3aa: CAVSDDSGGAGEQFF; CDR3nt: TGTGCCGTCAGTGATGATAGCGGGGGGGCCGGAGAACAGTTCTTC; d_gene: TRBD2; j_gene: TRBJ2-1; v_gene: TRBV10-3; abundance: -
CDR3aa: CGAQEDSRLQETQYF; CDR3nt: TGCGGTGCTCAAGAGGACAGCAGGTTGCAAGAAACCCAGTACTTC; d_gene: -; j_gene: TRBJ2-5; v_gene: TRBV20-1; abundance: -
CDR3aa: CASSLHMGEQYF; CDR3nt: TGTGCCAGCAGCTTACACATGGGTGAGCAGTACTTC; d_gene: -; j_gene: TRBJ2-7; v_gene: TRBV7-9; abundance: -
CDR3aa: CSASGVGRDTDTQYF; CDR3nt: TGCAGTGCTAGTGGTGTTGGCAGGGACACAGATACGCAGTATTTT; d_gene: -; j_gene: TRBJ2-3; v_gene: TRBV20-1; abundance: many
CDR3aa: CASSFRLALINEQFF; CDR3nt: TGCGCCAGCAGCTTTCGACTAGCGCTCATCAATGAGCAGTTCTTC; d_gene: TRBD2; j_gene: TRBJ2-1; v_gene: TRBV5-1; abundance: many
CDR3aa: CSVEGEGWKQYF; CDR3nt: TGCAGCGTTGAAGGGGAGGGTTGGAAGCAGTACTTC; d_gene: TRBD2; j_gene: TRBJ2-7; v_gene: TRBV29-1; abundance: many